Below are 10 T cell receptor beta chains sequenced from a single sample in a study of T cell responses to AZD1222 COVID-19 vaccine. Produced via immunoSEQ multiplex PCR; TCRdb's table is partial and in-frame only. The sample records about 120,000 clones, approximately 90% being singletons. Specimen: peripheral blood, collected on day 0 of AZD1222 vaccination. These receptors were taken from an adult in good health.

This clone was found a few times. The chain is built from TRBV6-2 or TRBV6-3 and TRBJ1-5; 10 bases line up with TRBD1. Germline loops: CDR1 MNHEY, CDR2 SVGEGT. V lost 0 bases to trimming and J lost 5 bases; unmatched junction nucleotides: 16. The length of the CDR3 is 20 residues. The CDR3 loop reads CASSYSKREPGQGSYQPQHF. CDR3 DNA: TGTGCCAGCAGTTACTCGAAAAGGGAGCCGGGACAGGGGAGCTATCAGCCCCAGCATTTT.

This clone was detected a few times. This rearrangement joins TRBV6-5 to TRBJ1-1; the match to TRBD1 covers 7 bases. From germline, CDR1 is MNHEY and CDR2 SVGAGI. After removal of 10 bases from V and 1 base from J, the junction contained 9 bases not matched to a gene. The CDR3 spans 14 residues. The CDR3 DNA sequence: TGTGCCACCCAACCGGGACAGTGGAACACTGAAGCTTTCTTT. It encodes CATQPGQWNTEAFF.

In nucleotides, the CDR3 is TGTGCCAGCTCACCACCTAAGGGGGTGAGGGACACTGAAGCTTTCTTT. It yields the protein CASSPPKGVRDTEAFF. The chain couples TRBV18 to TRBJ1-1, with a tentative D call TRBD1 (6 bases). Looked up from germline, CDR1 is KGHSH and CDR2 is LQKENI. This CDR3 is 16 amino acids long. The V and J ends lost 0 bases and 3 bases respectively, with 14 bases between them.

This rearrangement joins TRBV7-9 to TRBJ2-7, with TRBD1 as a possible D gene (5 bases). Trimming removed 5 bases at V and 3 bases at J, with 20 bases between. The germline gives CDR1 SEHNR, CDR2 FQNEAQ (reference sequence). The CDR3 runs 16 residues. The CDR3 reads CASSTSGQGWSYEQYF. The CDR3 bases are TGTGCCAGCAGCACATCTGGGCAGGGTTGGAGCTACGAGCAGTACTTC. The whole variable domain, filled in from reference TRBV7-9 and TRBJ2-7, reads DTGVSQNPRHKITKRGQNVTFRCDPISEHNRLYWYRQTLGQGPEFLTYFQNEAQLEKSRLLSDRFSAERPKGSFSTLEIQRTEQGDSAMYLCASSTSGQGWSYEQYFGPGTRLTVT.

The chain is built from TRBV25-1 and TRBJ1-2, with TRBD1 as a possible D gene (5 bases). The CDR3 sequence is 15 residues long. In germline, CDR1 is MGHDK, CDR2 SYGVNS. V was shortened by 4 bases and J by 2 bases, with 14 bases between the two germline ends. The DNA for the CDR3 is TGTGCCAGCAGTGCATACCGGGACGGCAACTATGGCTACACCTTC. Encoded protein: CASSAYRDGNYGYTF.

A remark on this clone: A junction boundary mismatches the germline segment, possibly from a read error. The chain employs TRBV28 and TRBJ1-6; D is uncertain. CDR1 and CDR2 from the germline V gene are MDHEN and SYDVKM. The CDR3 is 13 amino acids. As DNA, the CDR3 is TGTGCCGGCAGTTTAATGATGAATTCACCCCTCCACTTT. Translating it yields CAGSLMMNSPLHF.

The V and J genes are TRBV5-1 and TRBJ2-1; TRBD2 aligns across 7 bases. This CDR3 region has 17 residues. In germline, CDR1 is SGHRS, CDR2 YFSETQ. Trimming removed 0 bases from V and 0 bases from J; junction bases left unmatched: 6. This CDR3 is CASSLVPSGSSYNEQFF. In DNA form, the CDR3 reads TGCGCCAGCAGCTTGGTCCCTAGCGGAAGCTCCTACAATGAGCAGTTCTTC. Filled out from reference TRBV5-1 and TRBJ2-1, the complete variable domain reads KAGVTQTPRYLIKTRGQQVTLSCSPISGHRSVSWYQQTPGQGLQFLFEYFSETQRNKGNFPGRFSGRQFSNSRSEMNVSTLELGDSALYLCASSLVPSGSSYNEQFFGPGTRLTVL.

The J gene is TRBJ1-5, the V gene TRBV27, with D possibly matching TRBD1 (6 bases). This CDR3 is built from 13 residues. CDR1 and CDR2 from the germline V gene are MNHEY and SMNVEV (reference sequence). V lost 7 bases and J lost 4, with 11 bases in between. The CDR3 bases are TGTGCCAGCACCCGGGACAAAAATCAGCCCCAGCATTTT. This gives the protein CASTRDKNQPQHF.

The chain has TRBV6-5 and TRBJ2-1, with 11 positions matching TRBD2. There are 15 residues in the CDR3. The germline gives CDR1 MNHEY, CDR2 SVGAGI. The V segment lost 7 bases and the J segment 5 bases; nucleotides outside the gene matches: 7. Here the CDR3 DNA reads TGTGCCAGCACTCACTTGACTAGCGGGGACAATGAGCAGTTCTTC. Protein: CASTHLTSGDNEQFF.

The chain joins TRBV5-4 to TRBJ1-5; D is perhaps TRBD1 (5 bases). Germline-derived CDR1 and CDR2 are SGHNT and YYREEE (reference sequence). The CDR3 covers 16 residues. V lost 0 bases to trimming and J lost 3 bases, with 13 bases between them. The CDR3: CASSLGGGTSNQPQHF. The CDR3 nucleotides read TGTGCCAGCAGCTTGGGGGGCGGGACCTCCAATCAGCCCCAGCATTTT.